This TCR beta chain emerged from a study of T cell therapy after organ transplantation. The wider study: T cells were expanded about two weeks with 30 CMV class I/II epitopes. CMV-specific T cells, median 1.92 x 10^8, were given as 2 to 6 intravenous infusions.

Study results and limitations: Both transferred clonotypes and endogenous ones absent from products apparently reconstituted.

Using immunoSEQ multiplex PCR, the repertoire was profiled, and TCRdb retains in-frame clones only, with some absent. Here the sample spans approximately 52,000 clones, approximately 94% being singletons. Deletions cut 0 bases from V and 3 bases from J, with 11 bases between. Germline CDR1 LGHNA, CDR2 YSLEER. The CDR3 extends over 15 amino acids. As to this clone: Its target is not known.

The gene calls are TRBV4-3 and TRBJ1-1; D gene uncertain. Source: CD8+ T cells from blood, taken before autologous CMV-specific T cell therapy. The sequence derives from a human patient who had received a solid organ transplant and had CMV disease. CDR3 nucleotide sequence: TGCGCCAGCAGCCAAGATCGTGGGAGGTACACTGAAGCTTTCTTT. It codes for CASSQDRGRYTEAFF.